This T cell receptor beta chain was identified in a study of control samples from healthy donors and cancer patients. Repertoires were generated with immunoSEQ multiplex PCR, while TCRdb's copy carries only in-frame clones and drops some. The table has about 190,000 clones, about 89% seen once. The CDR3 runs 18 residues. With 0 bases removed from V and 0 bases from J, the gap between germline ends came to 13 bases. The sample was blood. The chain recombines TRBV5-3 with TRBJ1-6; maybe TRBD1 (5 bases). TRBV5-3 is given ORF status, its function remaining uncertain. This sequence originates from a man aged 30-40 years in good health. The CDR3 protein is CARSLERGPSSYNSPLHF. Written as DNA, the CDR3 is TGTGCCAGAAGCTTGGAAAGGGGTCCCAGCTCCTATAATTCACCCCTCCACTTT.